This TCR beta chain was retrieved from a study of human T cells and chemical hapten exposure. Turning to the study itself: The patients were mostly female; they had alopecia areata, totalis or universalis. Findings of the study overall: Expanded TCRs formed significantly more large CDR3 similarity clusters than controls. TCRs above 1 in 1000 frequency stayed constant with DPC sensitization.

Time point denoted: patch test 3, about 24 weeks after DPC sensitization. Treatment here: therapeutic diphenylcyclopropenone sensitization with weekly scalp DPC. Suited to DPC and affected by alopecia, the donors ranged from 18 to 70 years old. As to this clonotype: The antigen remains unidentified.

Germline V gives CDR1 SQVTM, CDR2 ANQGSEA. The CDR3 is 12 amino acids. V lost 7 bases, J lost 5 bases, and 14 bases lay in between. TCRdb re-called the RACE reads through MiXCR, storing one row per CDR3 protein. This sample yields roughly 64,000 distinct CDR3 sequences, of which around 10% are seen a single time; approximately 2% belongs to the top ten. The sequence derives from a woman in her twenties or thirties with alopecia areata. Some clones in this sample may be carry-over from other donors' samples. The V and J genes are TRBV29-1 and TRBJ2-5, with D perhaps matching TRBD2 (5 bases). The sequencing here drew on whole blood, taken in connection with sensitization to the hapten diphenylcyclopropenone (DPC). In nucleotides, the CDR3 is TGCAGCGCCGCGGATGGCGGGGAGACCCAGTACTTC. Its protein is CSAADGGETQYF.